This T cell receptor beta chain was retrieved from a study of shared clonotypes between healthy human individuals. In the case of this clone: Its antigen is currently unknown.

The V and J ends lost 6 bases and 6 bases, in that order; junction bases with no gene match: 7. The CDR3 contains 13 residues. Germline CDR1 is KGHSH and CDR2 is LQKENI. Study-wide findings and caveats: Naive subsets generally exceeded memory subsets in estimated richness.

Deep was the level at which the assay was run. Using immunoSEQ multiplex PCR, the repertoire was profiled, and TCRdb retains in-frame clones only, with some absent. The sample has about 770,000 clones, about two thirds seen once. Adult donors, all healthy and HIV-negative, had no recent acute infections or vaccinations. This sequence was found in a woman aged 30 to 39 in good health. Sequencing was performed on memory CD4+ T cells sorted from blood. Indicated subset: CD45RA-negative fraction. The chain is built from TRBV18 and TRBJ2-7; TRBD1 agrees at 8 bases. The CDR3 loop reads CASSQDRAIEQYF. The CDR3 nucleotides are TGTGCCAGCTCGCAGGACAGGGCGATCGAGCAGTACTTC.